A single T cell receptor beta chain is shown here with its context. Its antigen is unknown. The record has no base qualities; no much larger clone is one base away. TCR CDR3 regions were amplified from genomic DNA by multiplex PCR using the deep immunoSEQ assay. Extracted genomic DNA from each cell subset was distributed evenly across all wells of several immunoSEQ 96-well plates, and each plate was treated as a replicate. For unsorted PBMC, roughly 300 ng of genomic DNA, equivalent to around 30,000 T cell genomes, went into each replicate PCR. Ten immunoSEQ deep assay plates were used to sequence unsorted PBMC genomic DNA. Purified libraries were quantified with a Qubit 3.0 fluorometer, sized on a Bioanalyzer 2100, and re-quantified with the KAPA Library Quantification kit. Every immunoSEQ 96-well plate was sequenced on a dedicated single-read 150-cycle Illumina NextSeq 550 flow cell. Per the source publication's procedure: The immunoSEQ output contained only junctional sequences without quality scores, so filtering could not match that applied to full-length reads. Sequences were annotated with PyIR, a Python wrapper for IgBLAST v1.9, and V/J genes and CDR3 were assigned using IMGT germline references. Reads were removed for weak V/J assignments (E-value above 1e-6), missing CDR3, stop codons, out-of-frame junctions, or ambiguous translated residues. A V3J clonotype was defined by an identical inferred V gene, J gene, and CDR3 amino acid sequence. Percentage overlap between repertoires was computed as shared unique clonotypes divided by the size of the smaller repertoire. Richness of each repertoire was evaluated using RTK rarefaction, the Chao1 estimator, and Recon v2.1 estimates of unobserved clonotypes. This immuneACCESS table, as held by TCRdb, lists in-frame sequences with V and J called but not all clones. Of the missing ones, under half trace to an unresolved V gene in checked studies; the others have no known cause. From that table come the V and J calls and clone size; the DNA was used to work out D and trimming. The sample contains about 510,000 clones, about 75% of them found a single time. The ten largest clonotypes hold around 12% of the sample.

The sample belongs to a study of shared clonotypes between healthy human individuals (dated by TCRdb to the early 2020s). About the full investigation: A few men and a couple of women, aged 18 to 49 years, made up the cohort. To estimate repertoire size and how much clonotypes are shared between individuals, the study performed deep sequencing of blood TCR repertoires from roughly five healthy adults. Different laboratories and diverse techniques were used to prepare libraries and sequence TCR repertoires, to increase sequencing depth and limit assay-specific biases. Each donor's leukapheresis produced roughly between roughly 0.94 and 9.5 billion PBMCs.

Donors were healthy HIV-negative adults with no recently reported acute infections or vaccinations. Only Caucasian adults living in Nashville, Tennessee, USA were represented among the donors. For unsorted samples, 90 million or so PBMCs were counted, and genomic DNA was extracted using the QIAamp DNA Blood Mini kit. After blood collection by leukapheresis, PBMCs were isolated using Ficoll-Histopaque density gradient centrifugation and then cryopreserved in the vapor phase of liquid nitrogen. CDR1 SGDLS and CDR2 YYNGEE are derived from the germline V gene. Taken from cysteine to phenylalanine, the CDR3 has 15 residues. The DNA shown is the 45-base CDR3, in frame from base 1. Trimming removed 3 bases from V and 0 bases from J, leaving 11 bases between the germline ends. Study-wide findings and limitations: The small number of donors limited the genetic and exposure-history diversity represented. Pairwise subsampling led to the expectation that sequencing depth would affect the degree of clonotype sharing among donors. Sampling was restricted to blood, and TCR repertoires in tissue are likely to differ from TCR repertoires in blood.

Sequences were obtained from PBMCs. The receptor chain draws on TRBV9 and TRBJ2-3, with the D segment identity uncertain. This TCR derives from a middle-aged woman in good health. Some clones in this sample may be carry-over from other donors' samples. The DNA sequence is TGTGCCAGCAGCGCGGCTAGGCGGAGCACAGATACGCAGTATTTT. This codes for CASSAARRSTDTQYF.